This T cell receptor beta chain comes out of a study of T cell repertoires in aging, cancer and after chemotherapy. The wider study: Pre- and post-chemotherapy samples were paired from glioblastoma patients treated with temozolomide-based therapy. The full dataset contained about 10 million TCR reads.

This CDR3 is 13 amino acids long. V lost 1 base to trimming and J lost 6 bases, with 7 bases between them. TRB rearrangements spanning V, D and J were amplified using mixed TRB-A/B primers. TCRdb independently ran MiXCR on the multiplex PCR reads; one entry per CDR3 protein. The sample lists about 1,500 distinct CDR3 sequences, around 24% seen once, with 20% to 25% in the top ten. Whole-study results and caveats: Age-matched healthy donors had significantly more diverse, less clonal blood TCR repertoires than untreated cancer patients.

The table lists this clonotype with a few counts. What it binds is unknown. Peripheral blood genomic DNA, not sorted cells or RNA, was the template. The chain carries TRBV12-3 or TRBV12-4 and TRBJ1-5; D is unclear. This receptor was identified in a human donor with a solid tumor. Sequencing used blood. This CDR3 is CASSLGEVQPQHF. DNA of the CDR3: TGTGCCAGCAGTTTAGGGGAGGTTCAGCCCCAGCATTTT.